This T cell receptor beta chain was retrieved from a study of radiation and T cells in renal cell carcinoma. This clone is medium-sized in the sample. Time point indicated: blood 4 weeks post-SBRT, at nephrectomy. The sample's treatment: 15 Gy SBRT to primary tumor, nephrectomy 4 weeks later. This renal cell carcinoma was of the clear cell type. Method: immunoSEQ multiplex PCR; TCRdb's copy keeps in-frame clones and lacks some. Here the sample spans some 80,000 clones, 83% being singletons. The V and J ends lost 1 base and 8 bases respectively, with 14 bases between them. Germline V gene data show CDR1 as GTSNPN and CDR2 as SVGIG (reference sequence). The CDR3 length is 13 residues.

The chain employs TRBV30 and TRBJ1-1; no reliable D call. The input for sequencing was blood, taken from a patient whose treatment included radiotherapy and nephrectomy. This TCR came from a woman in her sixties with renal cell carcinoma. In nucleotides, the CDR3 is TGTGCCTGGAGTGGACTGGGTTCCGCGGAAGCTTTCTTT. As protein: CAWSGLGSAEAFF.